These T cell receptor beta chains were read from a single sample in a study of T cell changes during pregnancy in multiple sclerosis. Using immunoSEQ multiplex PCR, the repertoire was profiled, and TCRdb retains in-frame clones only, with some absent. Counted here are about 79,000 clones, approximately 92% occurring once; the ten biggest clones make up less than 0.75%. The sample here was peripheral blood, taken in the second trimester of pregnancy. The receptor set was obtained from a female donor in good health, enrolled as a control in a pregnancy study. CDR3s include the opening cysteine and the closing phenylalanine or tryptophan. The D gene is left open where the match is weak. Not every row has a clone size; where given, it reads once, few, many or a size class.

TRBJ1-4 NA TRBV5-4 NA CASSLATDRDEKLFF TGTGCCAGCAGCTTGGCTACGGACAGAGATGAAAAACTGTTTTTT
TRBJ1-4 NA TRBV4-3 TRBD1 CASSQDLSGGATNEKLFF TGCGCCAGCAGCCAAGACCTCTCAGGGGGCGCAACTAATGAAAAACTGTTTTTT
TRBJ1-5 NA TRBV30 TRBD1 CAWSPPTGAYQPQHF TGTGCCTGGAGCCCACCAACAGGGGCTTATCAGCCCCAGCATTTT
TRBJ1-2 NA TRBV6-1 NA CASSVEVLADTF TGTGCCAGCAGTGTGGAGGTCTTGGCGGACACCTTC
TRBJ1-2 once TRBV25-1 TRBD1 CASRGQGLDYGYTF TGTGCCAGCAGGGGACAGGGATTGGACTATGGCTACACCTTC
TRBJ2-2 NA TRBV5-1 NA CASRKEGTSNTGELFF TGCGCCAGCAGGAAAGAAGGGACATCGAACACCGGGGAGCTGTTTTTT
TRBJ1-5 NA TRBV27 NA CASSFYSNQPQHF TGTGCCAGCAGTTTCTATAGCAATCAGCCCCAGCATTTT
TRBJ2-3 NA TRBV6-6 TRBD2 CASSGSSTDTQYF TGTGCCAGTAGCGGGTCCAGCACAGATACGCAGTATTTT
TRBJ2-7 NA TRBV13 TRBD1 CASSLDRAQYF TGTGCCAGCAGCTTGGACAGGGCGCAGTACTTC
TRBJ2-7 NA TRBV11-3 NA CASSLDQNEQYF TGTGCCAGCAGCTTAGATCAGAACGAGCAGTACTTC